Here is one T cell receptor beta chain with its context. The data were obtained in a study of T-cell reconstitution after alpha-beta-depleted transplantation in children. TCRbeta library construction was performed incorporating unique molecular identifiers. From the PCR reads, TCRdb called clonotypes with MiXCR, one entry per CDR3 protein. The profile covers 77,000 or so distinct CDR3 sequences, with roughly 20% appearing a single time and about half taken by the ten largest. The CDR3 spans 13 residues. The V gene lost 8 bases and the J gene lost 0 bases, with 8 bases spanning the gap. J is TRBJ1-5 and V is TRBV12-3 or TRBV12-4, with D hard to call. The sample consisted of PBMCs, mostly from graft donor cells, taken 360 days after TCRalphabeta/CD19-depleted stem cell transplant. The source of this sequence is a male patient aged 2-10 years who had a stem cell transplant for acute lymphoblastic leukemia, so the T cells may come from the graft donor. CDR3 in DNA: TGTGCCAGCGGGTACGTTAGCAATCAGCCCCAGCATTTT. Encoded protein: CASGYVSNQPQHF.